Reported below is one T cell receptor (beta chain). Its cognate antigen is unknown. This record belongs to a study of T cells expressing NK-cell markers. Study observations and caveats: Certain NKG2C+ T cell clones were expanded, and their HCMV specificity remained unclear.

TCRdb re-called the 5' RACE reads and catalogs CDR3 proteins one per entry, DNA excluded. This sample lists roughly 280,000 distinct CDR3 sequences; its ten largest clones have about 0.4%. Sequenced: blood T cells: a sorted CD56 or NKG2C T cell subset, CD4+ or CD8+ T cells, or bulk PBMC T cells (not recorded which). The receptor was isolated from a man aged 18 to 29 in good health.

The CDR3 protein is CASSQEGTGGRGGELFF. V and J are TRBV4-3 and TRBJ2-2; TCRdb calls TRBD1, which cannot be checked without DNA. Germline V lookup: CDR1 LGHNA, CDR2 YSLEER. The CDR3 has 17 amino acids.